This is a list of T cell receptor beta chains from one sample in a study of beta chain features in type 1 diabetes. Profiled with immunoSEQ multiplex PCR; TCRdb holds only in-frame clones, not every one. Here the sample spans 250,000 to 300,000 clones, approximately 24% being singletons. The material sequenced was naive CD4+ T cells from blood. Every receptor here comes from a woman in her twenties or thirties with type 1 diabetes. The CDR3 runs from the conserved cysteine through the conserved F or W. Each record gives: CDR3 length, V gene, J gene, CDR3 protein.

>13|TRBV7-3|TRBJ2-1
CASSKGLAGEQFF
>12|TRBV28|TRBJ2-7
CASSLSFYEQYF
>15|TRBV9|TRBJ2-3
CASSERTVITDTQYF
>15|TRBV30|TRBJ2-3
CAWSVIGTSTDTQYF
>15|TRBV9|TRBJ2-1
CASSGTGRSYNEQFF
>11|TRBV20-1|TRBJ2-7
CSALALYEQYF
>14|TRBV18|TRBJ1-1
CASSPAGVDTEAFF
>14|TRBV29-1|TRBJ2-4
CSVVTQRGKNIQYF
>12|TRBV2|TRBJ1-5
CASSEGLQPQHF
>13|TRBV7-2|TRBJ1-4
CASSQATYEKLFF
>13|TRBV23-1|TRBJ1-2
CARDLGEYYGYTF
>16|TRBV7-3|TRBJ2-5
CASSPSASGRRETQYF
>15|TRBV2|TRBJ2-1
CASSVHEPSYNEQFF
>16|TRBV18|TRBJ1-3
CASSPGTGRSGNTIYF
>15|TRBV19|TRBJ2-7
CASSASGLITYEQYF
>14|TRBV5-4|TRBJ1-2
CASSLAISGRGYTF
>14|TRBV11-2|TRBJ2-1
CASSPATGVHEQFF
>13|TRBV15|TRBJ2-1
CATSRDRGNEQFF
>16|TRBV7-3|TRBJ2-1
CASSLLPMEGYNEQFF
>14|TRBV2|TRBJ2-7
CASSDSSRAYEQYF
>16|TRBV19|TRBJ2-4
CASRTGGAGPGNIQYF